This TCR beta chain was sequenced during a study of control samples from healthy donors and cancer patients. Method: immunoSEQ multiplex PCR; TCRdb's copy keeps in-frame clones and lacks some. Counted here are tens of thousands of clones, around 87% occurring once; the ten biggest clones make up about 18%. The CDR3 contains 14 residues. CDR1 is PRHDT and CDR2 is FYEKMQ in the germline V gene (reference sequence). The V end was cut by 3 bases, the J end by 7 bases, with 12 bases between. The chain uses TRBV13 and TRBJ1-4; D is ambiguous. This receptor was obtained from a middle-aged man in good health. Material for sequencing was blood. In DNA, the CDR3 is TGTGCCAGCAGCTTTCGGGGTTCAACTGAAAAACTGTTTTTT. Amino acid sequence: CASSFRGSTEKLFF.